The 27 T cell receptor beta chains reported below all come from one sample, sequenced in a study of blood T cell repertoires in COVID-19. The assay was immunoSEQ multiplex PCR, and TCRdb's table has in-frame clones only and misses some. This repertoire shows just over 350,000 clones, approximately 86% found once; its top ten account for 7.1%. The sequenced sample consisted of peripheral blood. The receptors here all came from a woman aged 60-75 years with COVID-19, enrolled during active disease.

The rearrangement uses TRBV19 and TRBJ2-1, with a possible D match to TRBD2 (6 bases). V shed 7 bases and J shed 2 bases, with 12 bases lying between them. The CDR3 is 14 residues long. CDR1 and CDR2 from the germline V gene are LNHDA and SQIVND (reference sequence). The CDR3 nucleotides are TGTGCCAGTAACCCAACTAGCCCCTACAATGAGCAGTTCTTC. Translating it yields CASNPTSPYNEQFF.

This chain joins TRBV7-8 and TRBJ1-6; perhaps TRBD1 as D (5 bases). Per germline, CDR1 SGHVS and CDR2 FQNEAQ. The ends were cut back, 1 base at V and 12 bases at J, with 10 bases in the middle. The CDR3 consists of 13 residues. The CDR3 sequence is CASSLGQGGPLHF. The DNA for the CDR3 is TGTGCCAGCAGCTTAGGGCAGGGTGGACCCCTCCACTTT.

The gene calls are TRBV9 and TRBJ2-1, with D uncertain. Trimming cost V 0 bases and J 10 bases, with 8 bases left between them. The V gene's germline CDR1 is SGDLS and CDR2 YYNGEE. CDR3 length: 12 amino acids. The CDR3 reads CASSVVSAEQFF. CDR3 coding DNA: TGTGCCAGCAGCGTAGTCAGCGCCGAGCAGTTCTTC.

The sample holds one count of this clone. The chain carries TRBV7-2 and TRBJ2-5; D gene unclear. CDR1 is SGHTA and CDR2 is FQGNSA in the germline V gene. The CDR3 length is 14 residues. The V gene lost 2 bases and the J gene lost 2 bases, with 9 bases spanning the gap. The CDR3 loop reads CASSLNRRQETQYF. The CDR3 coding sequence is TGTGCCAGCAGCTTAAATCGCAGGCAAGAGACCCAGTACTTC.

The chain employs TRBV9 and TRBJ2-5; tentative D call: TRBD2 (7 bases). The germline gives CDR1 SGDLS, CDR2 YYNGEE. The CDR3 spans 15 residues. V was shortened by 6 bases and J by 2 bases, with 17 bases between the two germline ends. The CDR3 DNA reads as TGTGCCAGCAACCCCCGGGGAGGGGGACAAGAGACCCAGTACTTC. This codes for CASNPRGGGQETQYF.

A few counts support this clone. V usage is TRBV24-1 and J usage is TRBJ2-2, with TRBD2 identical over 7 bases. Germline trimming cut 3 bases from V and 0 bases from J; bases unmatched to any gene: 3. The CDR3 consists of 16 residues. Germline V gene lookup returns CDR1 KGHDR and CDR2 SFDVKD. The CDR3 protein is CATSDPRGANTGELFF. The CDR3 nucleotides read TGTGCCACCAGTGATCCCCGGGGGGCGAACACCGGGGAGCTGTTTTTT.

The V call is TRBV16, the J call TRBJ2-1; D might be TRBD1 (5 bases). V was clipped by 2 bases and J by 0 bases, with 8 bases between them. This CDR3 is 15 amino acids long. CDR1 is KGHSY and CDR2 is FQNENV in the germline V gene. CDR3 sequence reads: CASSQGAVSYNEQFF. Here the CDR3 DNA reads TGTGCCAGCAGCCAAGGGGCGGTCTCCTACAATGAGCAGTTCTTC.

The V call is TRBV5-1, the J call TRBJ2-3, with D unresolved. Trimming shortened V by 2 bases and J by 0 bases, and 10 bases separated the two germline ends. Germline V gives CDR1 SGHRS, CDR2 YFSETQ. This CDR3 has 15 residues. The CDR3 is CASSFVSASTDTQYF. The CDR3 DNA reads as TGCGCCAGCAGCTTTGTATCAGCGAGCACAGATACGCAGTATTTT.

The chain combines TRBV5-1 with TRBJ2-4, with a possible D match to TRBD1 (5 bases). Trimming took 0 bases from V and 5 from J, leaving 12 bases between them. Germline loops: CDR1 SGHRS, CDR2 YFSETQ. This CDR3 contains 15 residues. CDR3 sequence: CASSLESGIENIQYF. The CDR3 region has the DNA TGCGCCAGCAGCTTGGAGTCAGGGATTGAAAACATTCAGTACTTC.

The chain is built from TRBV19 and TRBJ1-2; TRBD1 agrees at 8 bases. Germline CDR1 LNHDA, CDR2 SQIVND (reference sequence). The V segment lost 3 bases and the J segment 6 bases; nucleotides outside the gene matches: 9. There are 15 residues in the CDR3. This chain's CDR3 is CASSMFGRGRDGYTF. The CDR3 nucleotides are TGTGCCAGTAGTATGTTTGGCAGGGGGCGGGATGGCTACACCTTC.

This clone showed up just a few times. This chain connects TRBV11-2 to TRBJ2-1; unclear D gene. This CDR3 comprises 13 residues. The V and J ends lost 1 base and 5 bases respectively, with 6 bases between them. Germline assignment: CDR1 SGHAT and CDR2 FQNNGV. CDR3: CASSLGPDNEQFF. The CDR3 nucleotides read TGTGCCAGCAGCTTAGGTCCCGACAATGAGCAGTTCTTC. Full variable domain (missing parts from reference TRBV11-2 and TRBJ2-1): EAGVAQSPRYKIIEKRQSVAFWCNPISGHATLYWYQQILGQGPKLLIQFQNNGVVDDSQLPKDRFSAERLKGVDSTLKIQPAKLEDSAVYLCASSLGPDNEQFFGPGTRLTVL.

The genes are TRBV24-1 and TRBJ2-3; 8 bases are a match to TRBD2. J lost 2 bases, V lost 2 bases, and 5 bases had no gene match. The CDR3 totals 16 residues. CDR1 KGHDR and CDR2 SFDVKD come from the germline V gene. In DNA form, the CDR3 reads TGTGCCACCAGTGATTCCGGGAGGGGTTCCACAGATACGCAGTATTTT. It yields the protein CATSDSGRGSTDTQYF.

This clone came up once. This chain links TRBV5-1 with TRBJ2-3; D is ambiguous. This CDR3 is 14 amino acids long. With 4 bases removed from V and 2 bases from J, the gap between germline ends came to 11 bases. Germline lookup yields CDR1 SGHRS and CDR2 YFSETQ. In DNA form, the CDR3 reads TGCGCCAGCAGCGTGCTCCACTTCACAGATACGCAGTATTTT. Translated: CASSVLHFTDTQYF.

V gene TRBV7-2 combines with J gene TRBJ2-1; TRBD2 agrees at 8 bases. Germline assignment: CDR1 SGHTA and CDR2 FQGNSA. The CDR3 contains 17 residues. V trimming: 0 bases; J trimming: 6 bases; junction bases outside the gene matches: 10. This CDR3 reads CASSLATLTSAANEQFF. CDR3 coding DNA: TGTGCCAGCAGCTTAGCTACTTTGACTAGCGCCGCCAATGAGCAGTTCTTC.

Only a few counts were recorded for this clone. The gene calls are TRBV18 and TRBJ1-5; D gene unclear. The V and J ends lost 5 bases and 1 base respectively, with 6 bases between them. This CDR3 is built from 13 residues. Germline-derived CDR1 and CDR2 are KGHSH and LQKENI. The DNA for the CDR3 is TGTGCCAGCTCATGGGAGAGCAATCAGCCCCAGCATTTT. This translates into CASSWESNQPQHF.

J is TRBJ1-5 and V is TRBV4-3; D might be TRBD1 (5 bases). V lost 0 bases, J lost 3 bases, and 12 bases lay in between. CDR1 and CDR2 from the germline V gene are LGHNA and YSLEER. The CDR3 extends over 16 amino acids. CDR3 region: CASSQEWAGSNQPQHF. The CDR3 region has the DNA TGCGCCAGCAGCCAAGAATGGGCAGGGTCCAATCAGCCCCAGCATTTT.

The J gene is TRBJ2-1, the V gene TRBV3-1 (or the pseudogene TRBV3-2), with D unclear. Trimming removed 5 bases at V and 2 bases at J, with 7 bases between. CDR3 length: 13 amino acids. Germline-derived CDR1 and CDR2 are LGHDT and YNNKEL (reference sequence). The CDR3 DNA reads TGTGCCAGCAGCACCCGGGCCTACAATGAGCAGTTCTTC. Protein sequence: CASSTRAYNEQFF.

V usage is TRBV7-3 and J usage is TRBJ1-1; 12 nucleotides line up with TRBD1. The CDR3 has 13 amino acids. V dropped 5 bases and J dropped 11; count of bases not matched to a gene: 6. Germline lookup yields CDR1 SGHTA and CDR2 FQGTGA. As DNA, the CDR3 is TGTGCCAGCAGCCCGGGACAGGGGGCAGGGGCTTTCTTT. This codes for CASSPGQGAGAFF.

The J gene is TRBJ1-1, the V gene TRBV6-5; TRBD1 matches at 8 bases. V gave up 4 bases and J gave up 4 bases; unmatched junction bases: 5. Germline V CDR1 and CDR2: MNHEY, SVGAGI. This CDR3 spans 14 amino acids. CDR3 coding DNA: TGTGCCAGCAGTTCCCCCAGGGGGCCCACTGAAGCTTTCTTT. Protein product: CASSSPRGPTEAFF.

The CDR3: CASSTTHEQFF. The CDR3 DNA reads TGTGCCAGCAGTACCACACATGAGCAGTTCTTC. This rearrangement joins TRBV12-3 or TRBV12-4 to TRBJ2-1; no clear D. This CDR3 has 11 amino acids. V shed 5 bases and J shed 8 bases, with 7 bases lying between them.

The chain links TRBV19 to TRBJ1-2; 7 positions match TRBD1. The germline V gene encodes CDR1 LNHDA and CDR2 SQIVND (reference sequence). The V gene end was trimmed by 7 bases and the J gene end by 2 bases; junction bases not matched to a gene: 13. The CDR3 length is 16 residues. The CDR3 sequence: CASTQGGTAPNYGYTF. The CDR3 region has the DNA TGTGCCAGTACCCAAGGGGGGACAGCTCCCAACTATGGCTACACCTTC.

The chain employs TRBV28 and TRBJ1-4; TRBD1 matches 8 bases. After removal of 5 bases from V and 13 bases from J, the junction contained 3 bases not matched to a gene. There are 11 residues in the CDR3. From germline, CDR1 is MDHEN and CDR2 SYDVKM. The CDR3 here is CASSRTGILFF. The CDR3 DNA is TGTGCCAGCAGTAGGACAGGGATACTGTTTTTT.

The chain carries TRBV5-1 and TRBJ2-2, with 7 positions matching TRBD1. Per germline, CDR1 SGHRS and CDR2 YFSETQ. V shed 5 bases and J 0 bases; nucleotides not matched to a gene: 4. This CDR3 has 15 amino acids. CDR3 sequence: CASSPDRPNTGELFF. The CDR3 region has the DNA TGCGCCAGCAGTCCGGACAGGCCGAACACCGGGGAGCTGTTTTTT.

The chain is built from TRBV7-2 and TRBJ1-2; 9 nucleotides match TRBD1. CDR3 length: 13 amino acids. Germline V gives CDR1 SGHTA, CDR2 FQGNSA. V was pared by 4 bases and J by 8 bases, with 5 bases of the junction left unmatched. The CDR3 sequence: CASSSTGGWGYTF. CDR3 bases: TGTGCCAGCAGCTCAACAGGGGGCTGGGGCTACACCTTC.

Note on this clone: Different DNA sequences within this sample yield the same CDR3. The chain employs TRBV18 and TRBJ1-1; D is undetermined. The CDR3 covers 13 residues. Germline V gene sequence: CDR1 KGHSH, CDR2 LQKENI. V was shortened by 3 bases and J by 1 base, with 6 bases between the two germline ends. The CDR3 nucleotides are TGTGCCAGCTCACCTCGGGAGAACACTGAAGCTTTCTTT. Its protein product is CASSPRENTEAFF.

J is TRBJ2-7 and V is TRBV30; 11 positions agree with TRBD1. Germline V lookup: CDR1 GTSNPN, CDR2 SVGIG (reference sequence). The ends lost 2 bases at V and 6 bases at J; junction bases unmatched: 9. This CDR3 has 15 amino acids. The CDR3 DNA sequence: TGTGCCTGGAGTCCCCCTGGGACAGGGGGTATCGAGCAGTACTTC. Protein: CAWSPPGTGGIEQYF.

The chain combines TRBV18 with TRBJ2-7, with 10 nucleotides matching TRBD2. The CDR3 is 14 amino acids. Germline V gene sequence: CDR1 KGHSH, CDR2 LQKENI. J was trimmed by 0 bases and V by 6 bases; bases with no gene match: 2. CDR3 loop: CASSRTSGSYEQYF. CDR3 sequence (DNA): TGTGCCAGCTCCCGGACTAGCGGCTCCTACGAGCAGTACTTC.